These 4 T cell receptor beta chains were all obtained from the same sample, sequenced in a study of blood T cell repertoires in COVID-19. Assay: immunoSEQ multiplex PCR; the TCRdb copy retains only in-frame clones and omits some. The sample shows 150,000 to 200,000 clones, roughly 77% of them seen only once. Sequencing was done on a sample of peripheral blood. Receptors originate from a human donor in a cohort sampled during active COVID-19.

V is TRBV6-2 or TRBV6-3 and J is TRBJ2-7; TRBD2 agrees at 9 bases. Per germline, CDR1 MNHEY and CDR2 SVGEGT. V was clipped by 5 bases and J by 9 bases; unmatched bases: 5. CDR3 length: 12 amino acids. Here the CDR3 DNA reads TGTGCCAGCAGTGGCCTAGCGGGATTGCAGTACTTC. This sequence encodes CASSGLAGLQYF.

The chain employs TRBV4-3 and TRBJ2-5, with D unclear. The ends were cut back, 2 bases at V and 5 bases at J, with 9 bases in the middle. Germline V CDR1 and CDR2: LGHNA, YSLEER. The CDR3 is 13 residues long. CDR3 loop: CASSQNRRETQYF. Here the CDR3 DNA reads TGCGCCAGCAGCCAAAACCGTCGGGAGACCCAGTACTTC.

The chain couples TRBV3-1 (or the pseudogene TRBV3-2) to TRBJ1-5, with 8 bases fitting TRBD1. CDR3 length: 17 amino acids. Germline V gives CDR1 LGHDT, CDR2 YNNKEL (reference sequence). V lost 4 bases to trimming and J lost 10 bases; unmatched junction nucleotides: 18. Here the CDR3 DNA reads TGTGCCAGCAGCCGCAGGGGGCCCTTCGGTAATGGGGAACCCCAGCATTTT. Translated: CASSRRGPFGNGEPQHF.

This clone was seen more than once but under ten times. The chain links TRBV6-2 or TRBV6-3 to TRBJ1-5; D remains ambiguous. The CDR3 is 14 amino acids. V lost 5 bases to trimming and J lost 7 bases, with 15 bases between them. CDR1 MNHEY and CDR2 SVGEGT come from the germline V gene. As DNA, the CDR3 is TGTGCCAGCAGTCCAACTTTCAACGGGCAGCCCCAGCATTTT. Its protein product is CASSPTFNGQPQHF.